This TCR beta chain was sequenced during a study of blood T cells in healthy people across ages. The ends were cut back, 1 base at V and 0 bases at J, with 9 bases in the middle. This CDR3 has 14 residues. CDR1 is GTSNPN and CDR2 is SVGIG in the germline V gene (reference sequence). A second PCR of roughly 7 to 11 cycles used a sample-barcoded 5' primer and a J-beta primer mix. TCRdb reprocessed the 5' RACE reads with MiXCR, giving one entry per CDR3 protein. Here the sample spans 1.4 million or so distinct CDR3 sequences, roughly 43% being singletons. Every sample gave at least 5 micrograms of total RNA when it was extracted.

The sample comprised blood. This chain joins TRBV30 and TRBJ1-1; D is unclear. This clonotype was sampled from a woman between 18 and 29 years old in good health. CDR3 sequence (DNA): TGTGCCTGGAGTGAAGCCGGAATGAACACTGAAGCTTTCTTT. Protein: CAWSEAGMNTEAFF.